Listed below are T cell receptor beta chains from one sample, sequenced in a study of spatial heterogeneity in lung cancer. MiXCR, applied by TCRdb to the 5' RACE reads, yields one record per CDR3 protein. The sample has 2,700 or so distinct CDR3 sequences, around 8.2% seen once. The source was lung tumor tissue, collected at surgery. The receptors originated from a male donor with early-stage non-small cell lung cancer. Each CDR3 is given with its conserved first and last residue. The order of the fields is V gene, D gene, J gene, clone size, CDR3 DNA, CDR3 protein. The D gene is left open where the match is weak. Only part of the rows carry a size: once, few, many, or a class if the clone is expanded.

TRBV12-3/TRBV12-4	.	TRBJ2-3	.	TGTGCCAGCAGTTTGGTACTAGCTGAAGATACGCAGTATTTT	CASSLVLAEDTQYF
TRBV2	TRBD1	TRBJ2-5	many	TGTGCCAGCAGCGAGCAGGGGGCCAGGGAGACCCAGTACTTC	CASSEQGARETQYF
TRBV5-5	TRBD2	TRBJ2-1	large	TGTGCCAGCAGCCCACTAGCGGGGGAGGTCAATGAGCAGTTCTTC	CASSPLAGEVNEQFF
TRBV28	.	TRBJ2-7	.	TGTGCCAGCAGGATACAGAGCTCCTACGAGCAGTACTTC	CASRIQSSYEQYF
TRBV18	.	TRBJ2-7	medium-sized	TGTGCCAGCTCACCCCGAGGGGGAAAAAGCTCCTACGAGCAGTACTTC	CASSPRGGKSSYEQYF
TRBV7-2	TRBD2	TRBJ2-1	.	TGTGCCAGCAGTCGGACTAGCGGGGGGCCGACCACTAACAATGAGCAGTTCTTC	CASSRTSGGPTTNNEQFF
TRBV11-2	TRBD2	TRBJ2-2	.	TGTGCCAGCAGCTTAGGTGCATCGGGACTAGTGGGGCTGGGAGAGGAGCTGTTTTTT	CASSLGASGLVGLGEELFF
TRBV7-2	.	TRBJ2-7	.	TGTGCCAGCAGCTTAGGGACTATTCTAGATCCCTACGAGCAGTACTTC	CASSLGTILDPYEQYF
TRBV2	.	TRBJ1-5	medium-sized	TGTGCCAGCCGACGGGATAGCAATCAGCCCCAGCATTTT	CASRRDSNQPQHF
TRBV9	TRBD2	TRBJ2-1	medium-sized	TGTGCCAGCAGCGCCGGGACTAGCGAGAATGAGCAGTTCTTC	CASSAGTSENEQFF
TRBV19	.	TRBJ2-1	many	TGTGCCAGTATAAGTTCGTATCCCTACAATGAGCAGTTCTTC	CASISSYPYNEQFF
TRBV12-3/TRBV12-4	TRBD1	TRBJ1-1	.	TGTGCCAGCACCCGAGGGGCAGGGGGGATTAGAGGCACTGAAGCTTTCTTT	CASTRGAGGIRGTEAFF
TRBV7-3	.	TRBJ2-1	medium-sized	TGTGCCAGCAGCCCTCAGGGAGTTGAGGTAGATGAGCAGTTCTTC	CASSPQGVEVDEQFF
TRBV6-5	.	TRBJ1-2	medium-sized	TGTGCCAGCAGCCACAGAGACTATGGCTACACCTTC	CASSHRDYGYTF
TRBV12-3/TRBV12-4	.	TRBJ2-2	medium-sized	TGTGCCAGCAGCCCAGACCGGGGTCGGTCCGGGGAGCTGTTTTTT	CASSPDRGRSGELFF
TRBV10-3	.	TRBJ2-7	medium-sized	TGTGCCATCAGCGAGGATGACGCGAACGAGCAGTACTTC	CAISEDDANEQYF
TRBV7-8	.	TRBJ1-5	medium-sized	TGTGCCAGCAGCTTAGCAAGCGGCAATCAGCCCCAGCATTTT	CASSLASGNQPQHF
TRBV6-2/TRBV6-3	.	TRBJ2-7	medium-sized	TGTGCCAGCAGTTACGGGGGGCCCTCCTACGAGCAGTACTTC	CASSYGGPSYEQYF
TRBV18	.	TRBJ1-1	medium-sized	TGTGCCAGCTCACCGCCACCCCCACAGTCGACTGAAGCTTTCTTT	CASSPPPPQSTEAFF
TRBV4-1	.	TRBJ1-4	medium-sized	TGCGCCAGCAGCCAAGATGTTCGGGGTAATGAAAAACTGTTTTTT	CASSQDVRGNEKLFF
TRBV24-1	.	TRBJ1-5	many	TGTGCCGCACAGTCCGCAGACCCTAGCAATCAGCCCCAGCATTTT	CAAQSADPSNQPQHF
TRBV2	.	TRBJ1-3	.	TGTGCCAGCAGCTCAGTAGGCGGTGGAAACACCATATATTTT	CASSSVGGGNTIYF
TRBV18	.	TRBJ2-5	few	TGTGCCAGCTCACAAGCCCACCTCCGGTCCCAAGAGACCCAGTACTTC	CASSQAHLRSQETQYF
TRBV7-2	.	TRBJ1-1	medium-sized	TGTGCCAGCAGCTTAGCGCCCAGGGTAACTGAAGCTTTCTTT	CASSLAPRVTEAFF
TRBV20-1	.	TRBJ1-1	medium-sized	TGCAGTGCTAGGGTGGCCGCGTCTCTTACTGAAGCTTTCTTT	CSARVAASLTEAFF
TRBV4-3	TRBD2	TRBJ2-2	medium-sized	TGCGCCAGCAGCCAACTAGCGGGAGCGAACACCGGGGAGCTGTTTTTT	CASSQLAGANTGELFF
TRBV12-3/TRBV12-4	.	TRBJ1-1	medium-sized	TGTGCCAGCAGCCAGGGACAAAGCACTGAAGCTTTCTTT	CASSQGQSTEAFF
TRBV19	TRBD1	TRBJ2-7	medium-sized	TGTGCCAGTAGTCCGGGACAGGGTGGGACCTACGAGCAGTACTTC	CASSPGQGGTYEQYF
TRBV6-6	TRBD1	TRBJ2-4	few	TGTGCCAGCACTGGGACAGAACTACTAGCCAAAAACATTCAGTACTTC	CASTGTELLAKNIQYF
TRBV19	.	TRBJ1-1	medium-sized	TGTGCCAGTAGTATAGATGTGGGGTTCGACACTGAAGCTTTCTTT	CASSIDVGFDTEAFF
TRBV6-1	.	TRBJ1-5	medium-sized	TGTGCCAGCAGTGAAGGTGCTAAGGGACTCAGGAGGGGTCAGCCCCAGCATTTT	CASSEGAKGLRRGQPQHF
TRBV30	.	TRBJ2-5	.	TGTGCCTGGAGTACCGGACAGCAAGAGACCCAGTACTTC	CAWSTGQQETQYF
TRBV20-1	.	TRBJ2-3	once	TGCAGTGCTAATCCCTGGGGGGATACGCAGTATTTT	CSANPWGDTQYF
TRBV6-5	.	TRBJ2-2	medium-sized	TGTGCCAACCGGACCGCCGGGGAGCTGTTTTTT	CANRTAGELFF
TRBV20-1	TRBD1	TRBJ1-2	medium-sized	TGCAGTGCTGTGCGACAGGGACAGGATGGCTACACCTTC	CSAVRQGQDGYTF
TRBV7-2	.	TRBJ2-5	medium-sized	TGTGCCAGCAGCTTAGGGGGGCCCCAAGAGACCCAGTACTTC	CASSLGGPQETQYF
TRBV6-6	.	TRBJ2-1	medium-sized	TGTGCCAGCGAGAGGGGTAGCTCCTACAATGAGCAGTTCTTC	CASERGSSYNEQFF
TRBV4-1	TRBD1	TRBJ2-5	few	TGCGCCAGCAGCCAAGCGGGGACAGGGTGGGAGACCCAGTACTTC	CASSQAGTGWETQYF
TRBV13	TRBD1	TRBJ2-7	medium-sized	TGTGCCAGCAGCCAGGAAGGACAGGCCTACGAGCAGTACTTC	CASSQEGQAYEQYF
TRBV12-3/TRBV12-4	TRBD2	TRBJ2-2	many	TGTGCCAGCAGTCGAGGGACTAGCGGAGGGGGAACCGGGGAGCTGTTTTTT	CASSRGTSGGGTGELFF
TRBV7-9	.	TRBJ2-7	medium-sized	TGTGCCAGCAGCAGCCAGGGCGGCGAGCAGTACTTC	CASSSQGGEQYF